These 4 T cell receptor beta chains originate from one sample sequenced in a study of T cells in Graves' hyperthyroidism and ophthalmopathy. RNA transcripts were the template for amplifying TCR beta CDR3 regions. The HTBI primer set served for first-round RT-PCR of the TCR CDR3. Each CDR3 protein gets one entry after TCRdb re-called the multiplex PCR reads with MiXCR. The repertoire holds roughly 350,000 distinct CDR3 sequences, about an eighth seen once, with roughly 33% in the top ten. The sample consisted of blood. The receptors come from a woman between 35 and 50 years old with Graves' ophthalmopathy.

This clonotype has only a few counts. The chain combines TRBV15 with TRBJ1-4, with 7 bases aligning to TRBD1. After removal of 1 base from V and 6 bases from J, the junction contained 5 bases not matched to a gene. The CDR3 has 15 amino acids. Germline V gene sequence: CDR1 LNHNV, CDR2 YYDKDF (reference sequence). The CDR3 region is CATSRASGTDEKLFF. In DNA form, the CDR3 reads TGTGCCACCAGCAGAGCATCAGGGACAGATGAAAAACTGTTTTTT.

This clonotype was detected ten times or more. This chain connects TRBV29-1 to TRBJ2-1, with D uncertain. There are 13 residues in the CDR3. From germline, CDR1 is SQVTM and CDR2 ANQGSEA. V dropped 0 bases and J dropped 6 bases, with 9 bases sitting between them. This CDR3 reads CSVEDSRSNEQFF. The CDR3 DNA reads TGCAGCGTTGAAGACTCTAGGTCCAATGAGCAGTTCTTC.

The V call is TRBV29-1, the J call TRBJ1-2, with D possibly being TRBD1 (5 bases). The CDR3 totals 17 residues. V was shortened by 5 bases and J by 4 bases, with 26 bases between the two germline ends. CDR1 SQVTM and CDR2 ANQGSEA come from the germline V gene. The CDR3 sequence: CSVFSRGGSPSLYGYTF. The CDR3 bases are TGCAGCGTTTTTTCCCGGGGGGGGTCCCCTTCTCTCTATGGCTACACCTTC.

Ten or more counts support this clonotype. The chain couples TRBV18 to TRBJ2-7; 7 nucleotides agree with TRBD2. V gave up 6 bases and J gave up 3 bases; unmatched junction bases: 8. Germline values: CDR1 KGHSH, CDR2 LQKENI. CDR3 length equals 14 residues. CDR3 sequence (DNA): TGTGCCAGCTCTCCTAGGCAGCGGGACTACGAGCAGTACTTC. It encodes CASSPRQRDYEQYF. The variable domain in full, completed from reference TRBV18 and TRBJ2-7, reads NAGVMQNPRHLVRRRGQEARLRCSPMKGHSHVYWYRQLPEEGLKFMVYLQKENIIDESGMPKERFSAEFPKEGPSILRIQQVVRGDSAAYFCASSPRQRDYEQYFGPGTRLTVT.